The 24 T cell receptor beta chains presented below share a single source sample, sequenced in a study of blood T cell repertoires in COVID-19. Profiled with immunoSEQ multiplex PCR; TCRdb holds only in-frame clones, not every one. Of more than 200,000 clones listed, about 85% are singletons. What was sequenced was PBMCs or T cells enriched from blood (not recorded which). The source of these receptors is a woman in her twenties or thirties with acute COVID-19.

The chain couples TRBV28 to TRBJ1-1; tentatively, D is TRBD1 (6 bases). Germline V gives CDR1 MDHEN, CDR2 SYDVKM. This CDR3 has 12 amino acids. The V end lost 2 bases, the J end lost 11 bases, and 12 bases lay between the germline ends. The CDR3 is CASSLQGMGAFF. The CDR3 nucleotides read TGTGCCAGCAGTTTACAGGGGATGGGGGCTTTCTTT.

This rearrangement joins TRBV27 to TRBJ1-4, with 9 bases fitting TRBD1. V lost 7 bases to trimming and J lost 6 bases; unmatched junction nucleotides: 6. The germline V gene has CDR1 MNHEY and CDR2 SMNVEV (reference sequence). This CDR3 has 14 amino acids. This chain's CDR3 is CASTRTGVDEKLFF. The DNA for the CDR3 is TGTGCCAGCACCCGGACAGGGGTGGATGAAAAACTGTTTTTT.

Here the CDR3 reads CASSPGSSRGWTF. CDR3 coding DNA: TGTGCCAGCAGCCCCGGCTCAAGCCGAGGTTGGACCTTC. The rearrangement uses TRBV4-2 and TRBJ1-2; no firm D call. Trimming pared 4 bases from V and 14 bases from J, leaving 20 bases between. The CDR3 is 13 residues long. Per germline, CDR1 LGHNA and CDR2 YNFKEQ.

The CDR3 loop reads CASSSHPGTGPQETQYF. CDR3 DNA: TGTGCCAGCAGCTCACACCCGGGGACAGGTCCCCAAGAGACCCAGTACTTC. The V call is TRBV3-1 (or the pseudogene TRBV3-2), the J call TRBJ2-5; 8 bases line up with TRBD1. The length of the CDR3 is 17 residues. The J segment lost 1 base and the V segment lost 5 bases, leaving 12 bases of the junction unmatched. CDR1 LGHDT and CDR2 YNNKEL come from the germline V gene (reference sequence).

The chain recombines TRBV15 with TRBJ1-4; maybe TRBD1 (5 bases). The germline V gene has CDR1 LNHNV and CDR2 YYDKDF (reference sequence). The CDR3 covers 14 residues. V lost 1 base and J 5 bases, leaving 8 bases between the germline ends. As DNA, the CDR3 is TGTGCCACCAGCAGAGCGGGGGACAATGAAAAACTGTTTTTT. This gives the protein CATSRAGDNEKLFF.

V usage is TRBV27 and J usage is TRBJ2-2; 8 bases map to TRBD2. The germline gives CDR1 MNHEY, CDR2 SMNVEV (reference sequence). Trimming cost V 3 bases and J 6 bases; bases outside gene matches: 9. The CDR3 spans 16 residues. The CDR3 is CASSFAGLGSSGELFF. The CDR3 DNA reads as TGTGCCAGCAGTTTTGCGGGACTAGGTTCTTCCGGGGAGCTGTTTTTT.

The chain employs TRBV5-4 and TRBJ2-3; TRBD2 matches 7 bases. CDR1 and CDR2 (germline): SGHNT, YYREEE (reference sequence). This CDR3 contains 17 residues. The junction had 7 bases not matched to a gene; V was cut back by 0 bases and J by 0 bases. The CDR3: CASSLGTGGGSTDTQYF. The CDR3 nucleotides are TGTGCCAGCAGCTTGGGGACCGGCGGGGGAAGCACAGATACGCAGTATTTT.

The rearrangement joins TRBV5-4 to TRBJ2-3; TRBD2 matches at 10 bases. CDR1 and CDR2 (germline): SGHNT, YYREEE (reference sequence). V shed 5 bases, J shed 4 bases, and the junction held 7 bases outside the gene matches. The CDR3 extends over 15 amino acids. CDR3: CASRRLAGPADTQYF. For the CDR3, the DNA is TGTGCCAGCAGGCGACTAGCGGGCCCGGCAGATACGCAGTATTTT.

V usage is TRBV28 and J usage is TRBJ1-2; D might be TRBD1 (6 bases). The CDR3 has 14 amino acids. Trimming pared 6 bases from V and 6 bases from J, leaving 17 bases between. Looked up from germline, CDR1 is MDHEN and CDR2 is SYDVKM. Here the CDR3 DNA reads TGTGCCAGCAGGGGTGTTCGGGACACAGATGGCTACACCTTC. This translates into CASRGVRDTDGYTF.

The chain recombines TRBV30 with TRBJ1-3; 7 nucleotides agree with TRBD1. J lost 11 bases, V lost 3 bases, and 19 bases had no gene match. CDR1 and CDR2 from the germline V gene are GTSNPN and SVGIG (reference sequence). The CDR3 has 16 residues. The CDR3 protein is CAWRSTGTAQASPIYF. The CDR3 DNA reads as TGTGCCTGGAGATCAACCGGGACAGCACAGGCTTCGCCCATATATTTT.

This sequence joins TRBV7-9 and TRBJ1-6, with D hard to call. The germline V gene encodes CDR1 SEHNR and CDR2 FQNEAQ (reference sequence). V lost 5 bases and J lost 0, with 8 bases in between. The CDR3 spans 15 residues. As DNA, the CDR3 is TGTGCCAGCAGCCCCGTTAGCTCCTATAATTCACCCCTCCACTTT. Translating gives CASSPVSSYNSPLHF.

V is TRBV11-2 and J is TRBJ1-1; D gene unclear. V was pared by 5 bases and J by 4 bases, with 11 bases between. This CDR3 is built from 13 residues. CDR1 and CDR2 from the germline V gene are SGHAT and FQNNGV. The CDR3 DNA sequence: TGTGCCAGCAGCCTTGGGAGGTCCACTGAAGCTTTCTTT. Its translation: CASSLGRSTEAFF.

The rearrangement joins TRBV4-2 to TRBJ1-5, with no clear D. Trimming left V 4 bases short and J 2 bases short, with 12 bases between. CDR3 length: 15 amino acids. Germline values: CDR1 LGHNA, CDR2 YNFKEQ. This chain's CDR3 is CASSPNEHRNQPQHF. The CDR3 nucleotides read TGTGCCAGCAGCCCGAATGAGCATCGCAATCAGCCCCAGCATTTT.

Of note for this clone: Other DNA sequences in this specimen translate into the identical CDR3. The rearrangement links TRBV18 to TRBJ1-3; D unclear. CDR1 and CDR2 from the germline V gene are KGHSH and LQKENI. This CDR3 is 13 amino acids long. V gave up 6 bases and J gave up 0 bases, with 6 bases separating them. CDR3 amino acids: CASSPVSGNTIYF. CDR3 DNA: TGTGCCAGCTCCCCCGTCTCTGGAAACACCATATATTTT.

The chain links TRBV19 to TRBJ1-3, with D perhaps matching TRBD1 (6 bases). The V and J ends lost 4 bases and 0 bases respectively, with 7 bases between them. CDR1 LNHDA and CDR2 SQIVND come from the germline V gene (reference sequence). The CDR3 is made up of 14 amino acids. In DNA form, the CDR3 reads TGTGCCAGTAGTAGGGACAACTCTGGAAACACCATATATTTT. Amino acids: CASSRDNSGNTIYF.

The chain combines TRBV21-1 with TRBJ1-2; the D segment call TRBD1 is taken from the table without a DNA check. TRBV21-1 is assigned pseudogene status. The CDR3 covers 16 residues. This CDR3 reads CASSEQTQGANYGYTF. The CDR3 nucleotides are TGTGCCAGCAGCGAACAGACACAGGGGGCTAACTATGGCTACACCTTC.

Only one count was recorded for this clone. The chain has TRBV9 and TRBJ1-3, with D hard to call. The V gene lost 0 bases and the J gene lost 2 bases, with 9 bases spanning the gap. The V gene's germline CDR1 is SGDLS and CDR2 YYNGEE. The CDR3 is 15 amino acids. CDR3 sequence (DNA): TGTGCCAGCAGCGTAGGAGGAAGAACTGGAAACACCATATATTTT. Encoded protein: CASSVGGRTGNTIYF.

The chain uses TRBV6-5 and TRBJ2-3; 8 bases line up with TRBD2. Germline CDR1 and CDR2: MNHEY and SVGAGI. The CDR3 covers 13 residues. Trimming at V came to 6 bases and at J to 3 bases, leaving 2 bases not matched to a gene. CDR3 coding DNA: TGTGCCAGCAGGGGCGGGGGGACAGATACGCAGTATTTT. Translation: CASRGGGTDTQYF.

J is TRBJ2-1 and V is TRBV10-3; D not certain. Trimming stripped 3 bases from V and 5 bases from J, with 5 bases between. The CDR3 length is 12 residues. The germline V gene encodes CDR1 ENHRY and CDR2 SYGVKD. The CDR3 DNA sequence: TGTGCCATCAGTGACAGGCACAATGAGCAGTTCTTC. Translating it yields CAISDRHNEQFF.

V and J are TRBV7-9 and TRBJ2-5, with D perhaps TRBD2 (6 bases). Per germline, CDR1 SEHNR and CDR2 FQNEAQ (reference sequence). Trimming took 5 bases from V and 2 from J, leaving 21 bases between them. This CDR3 region has 17 residues. The CDR3: CASSEGLRGPTQETQYF. Here the CDR3 DNA reads TGTGCCAGCAGCGAGGGTCTGCGGGGCCCGACTCAAGAGACCCAGTACTTC. The full variable domain, rest sourced from reference TRBV7-9 and TRBJ2-5, is DTGVSQNPRHKITKRGQNVTFRCDPISEHNRLYWYRQTLGQGPEFLTYFQNEAQLEKSRLLSDRFSAERPKGSFSTLEIQRTEQGDSAMYLCASSEGLRGPTQETQYFGPGTRLLVL.

J is TRBJ2-1 and V is TRBV4-1; the D gene is possibly TRBD2 (6 bases). The germline V gene has CDR1 MGHRA and CDR2 YSYEKL. Trimming took 4 bases from V and 10 from J, leaving 14 bases between them. CDR3 length equals 13 residues. The CDR3 spells CASSPFWGEEQFF. The DNA for the CDR3 is TGCGCCAGCAGCCCGTTCTGGGGGGAAGAGCAGTTCTTC.

For this clone: Relative to the germline gene, one junction end is altered; a read error may explain this. The J gene is TRBJ2-5, the V gene TRBV7-7; the match to TRBD1 covers 7 bases. In germline, CDR1 is SSHAT, CDR2 FNYEAQ (reference sequence). This CDR3 spans 16 amino acids. CDR3 nucleotides: TGTGCTAGCAGCTTAGTGGGTCAGGGGGACGGGGAGACCCAGTACTTC. Translated: CASSLVGQGDGETQYF.

V usage is TRBV7-6 and J usage is TRBJ2-7, with 8 bases lining up with TRBD1. This CDR3 contains 13 residues. With 5 bases clipped from V and 5 bases from J, the junction kept 5 bases outside the gene matches. Germline CDR1 and CDR2: SGHVS and FNYEAQ. CDR3 protein: CASSRPGGDEQYF. DNA for the CDR3: TGTGCCAGCAGCCGACCAGGGGGCGACGAGCAGTACTTC.

This chain uses TRBV28 with TRBJ2-6; 8 nucleotides agree with TRBD1. Germline CDR1 reads MDHEN; CDR2 reads SYDVKM. Trimming removed 6 bases from V and 0 bases from J; junction bases left unmatched: 1. The CDR3 covers 15 residues. Written as DNA, the CDR3 is TGTGCCAGCAGCACAGGGGGCTCTGGGGCCAACGTCCTGACTTTC. It codes for CASSTGGSGANVLTF.